The 20 T cell receptor beta chains reported below all come from one sample, sequenced in a study of T cells after yellow fever vaccination. In TCRdb, the 5' RACE reads were re-called with MiXCR into one record per CDR3 protein. In the table there are about 73,000 distinct CDR3 sequences, around 7.3% of which are singletons. Sample: CD8+ T cells sorted from PBMCs, taken on the day of the yellow fever booster vaccination. The receptor set was obtained from a man between 25 and 39 years old who received the YFV17D yellow fever vaccine.

This sequence joins TRBV14 and TRBJ2-7; D might be TRBD2 (6 bases). Germline CDR1 reads SGHDN; CDR2 reads FVKESK. The CDR3 consists of 15 residues. Trimming removed 1 base from V and 4 bases from J, with 14 bases in between. CDR3 DNA: TGTGCCAGCAGCCAAGGGTCGGGAGTCGGGTACGAGCAGTACTTC. Translated: CASSQGSGVGYEQYF.

This clonotype has only a few counts. This chain links TRBV20-1 with TRBJ1-4; D perhaps matches TRBD1 (5 bases). Germline values: CDR1 DFQATT, CDR2 SNEGSKA (reference sequence). The CDR3 extends over 19 amino acids. V lost 1 base and J lost 0, with 21 bases in between. This CDR3 is CSARGRDGVRGATNEKLFF. Written as DNA, the CDR3 is TGCAGTGCTAGAGGCCGGGACGGCGTCCGGGGTGCAACTAATGAAAAACTGTTTTTT.

The V and J genes are TRBV27 and TRBJ2-1; D unclear. Germline-derived CDR1 and CDR2 are MNHEY and SMNVEV (reference sequence). Trimming removed 3 bases at V and 8 bases at J, with 11 bases between. The CDR3 runs to 13 residues. CDR3 region: CASSFGKGYEQFF. CDR3 in DNA: TGTGCCAGCAGTTTCGGTAAGGGCTATGAGCAGTTCTTC.

The chain carries TRBV27 and TRBJ2-7; TRBD1 is a possible D gene (5 bases). Trimming pared 3 bases from V and 0 bases from J, leaving 12 bases between. The CDR3 is 15 residues long. The germline CDR1 and CDR2 sequences are MNHEY and SMNVEV (reference sequence). The CDR3 spells CASSLEGALSYEQYF. CDR3 coding DNA: TGTGCCAGCAGTTTGGAAGGGGCCCTCTCCTACGAGCAGTACTTC.

This clonotype was seen a few times. V gene TRBV29-1 combines with J gene TRBJ2-5; D is perhaps TRBD2 (5 bases). Trimming shortened V by 6 bases and J by 0 bases, and 14 bases separated the two germline ends. The CDR3 covers 14 residues. Per germline, CDR1 SQVTM and CDR2 ANQGSEA. CDR3 loop: CSVERAEDQETQYF. CDR3 DNA sequence: TGCAGCGTAGAGCGAGCGGAGGACCAAGAGACCCAGTACTTC. The full variable domain, rest sourced from reference TRBV29-1 and TRBJ2-5, is SAVISQKPSRDICQRGTSLTIQCQVDSQVTMMFWYRQQPGQSLTLIATANQGSEATYESGFVIDKFPISRPNLTFSTLTVSNMSPEDSSIYLCSVERAEDQETQYFGPGTRLLVL.

Worth noting for this clonotype: A read error may explain this, as a much larger clone is one base away. In this CDR3 the conserved last residue, phenylalanine or tryptophan, is missing, so a read error is likely. The V gene is TRBV18, the J gene TRBJ2-7; 7 bases align to TRBD2. Germline V CDR1 and CDR2: KGHSH, LQKENI. This CDR3 comprises 16 residues. V lost 3 bases to trimming and J lost 4 bases; unmatched junction nucleotides: 12. The CDR3 region has the DNA TGTGCCAGCTCACCGCAAAGCTGGGACTATTGGTACGAGCAGTACCTC. Translation gives CASSPQSWDYWYEQYL.

This clonotype was seen a few times. The genes are TRBV29-1 and TRBJ2-1; 14 nucleotides match TRBD2. The CDR3 spans 13 residues. With V trimmed by 7 bases and J by 8 bases, 4 bases remained unmatched. Germline CDR1 is SQVTM and CDR2 is ANQGSEA. The CDR3 region has the DNA TGCAGCGAGGGACTAGCGGGAGAATATGAGCAGTTCTTC. Its translation: CSEGLAGEYEQFF.

There are many counts of this clonotype. The rearrangement joins TRBV4-3 to TRBJ1-3; a weak D match, TRBD1 (5 bases). The germline gives CDR1 LGHNA, CDR2 YSLEER. The V and J ends lost 1 base and 0 bases respectively, with 10 bases between them. The CDR3 is made up of 16 amino acids. CDR3 in DNA: TGCGCCAGCAGCCAAGTCTGGGGGAGCTCTGGAAACACCATATATTTT. Protein: CASSQVWGSSGNTIYF.

The J gene is TRBJ2-1, the V gene TRBV7-6, with 7 bases identical to TRBD2. CDR1 and CDR2 from the germline V gene are SGHVS and FNYEAQ. The CDR3 covers 15 residues. With 1 base clipped from V and 4 bases from J, the junction kept 4 bases outside the gene matches. The CDR3 sequence is CASSLGLAEYNEQFF. As DNA, the CDR3 is TGTGCCAGCAGCTTAGGTCTAGCGGAGTACAATGAGCAGTTCTTC.

The V call is TRBV6-1, the J call TRBJ1-2; TRBD1 is a possible D gene (5 bases). V was shortened by 8 bases and J by 6 bases, with 16 bases between the two germline ends. The germline CDR1 and CDR2 sequences are MNHNS and SASEGT. The CDR3 has 13 residues. The CDR3, as DNA: TGTGCCAGCGGGCTAGGGACGGGCGATGGCTACACCTTC. Protein sequence: CASGLGTGDGYTF.

The chain couples TRBV29-1 to TRBJ2-7; TRBD1 or TRBD2 may be the D gene (5 bases each). This CDR3 is built from 13 residues. Germline V gene data show CDR1 as SQVTM and CDR2 as ANQGSEA. V was shortened by 1 base and J by 4 bases, with 11 bases between the two germline ends. The CDR3 is CSVEAGLAYEQYF. The DNA of the CDR3 is TGCAGCGTTGAAGCGGGGCTAGCTTACGAGCAGTACTTC.

J is TRBJ2-1 and V is TRBV23-1; the D is unclear. TRBV23-1 is classed as an ORF, of uncertain function. Trimming shortened V by 1 base and J by 8 bases, and 9 bases separated the two germline ends. The CDR3 has 13 amino acids. The CDR3 DNA follows: TGCGCCAGCAGTCAATTTCGAGGTTATGAGCAGTTCTTC. Translation gives CASSQFRGYEQFF.

This chain links TRBV20-1 with TRBJ2-2; D remains ambiguous. Germline CDR1 and CDR2: DFQATT and SNEGSKA (reference sequence). V was pared by 5 bases and J by 5 bases, with 9 bases between. This CDR3 spans 12 amino acids. The CDR3 loop is CSAWAQTGELFF. CDR3 DNA: TGCAGTGCTTGGGCTCAAACCGGGGAGCTGTTTTTT.

This clonotype was seen at least ten times. The genes are TRBV3-1 and TRBJ2-6; TRBD1 or TRBD2 may be the D gene (5 bases each). V lost 4 bases and J 0 bases, leaving 13 bases between the germline ends. CDR3 length: 17 residues. The germline gives CDR1 LGHDT, CDR2 YNNKEL (reference sequence). The CDR3 protein is CASSLDGTSSGANVLTF. The CDR3 region has the DNA TGTGCCAGCAGCCTGGACGGGACCTCCTCTGGGGCCAACGTCCTGACTTTC. The variable domain in full, completed from reference TRBV3-1 and TRBJ2-6, reads DTAVSQTPKYLVTQMGNDKSIKCEQNLGHDTMYWYKQDSKKFLKIMFSYNNKELIINETVPNRFSPKSPDKAHLNLHINSLELGDSAVYFCASSLDGTSSGANVLTFGAGSRLTVL.

This CDR3 is CASSFSLSGETEAFF. CDR3 sequence (DNA): TGTGCCAGCAGTTTTTCCCTCTCCGGAGAGACTGAAGCTTTCTTT. The genes are TRBV28 and TRBJ1-1; D not resolved. This CDR3 has 15 amino acids. V was cut by 3 bases and J by 5 bases, with 16 bases left in between. Germline assignment: CDR1 MDHEN and CDR2 SYDVKM.

Here the CDR3 DNA reads TGTGCCAGCAGCCCGGGACAGATTCAGCCCCAGCATTTT. Translation gives CASSPGQIQPQHF. The chain has TRBV12-3 or TRBV12-4 and TRBJ1-5; TRBD1 aligns across 7 bases. The ends lost 6 bases at V and 6 bases at J; junction bases unmatched: 5. The CDR3 covers 13 residues.

The gene calls are TRBV1 and TRBJ2-1. TRBV1 is a listed pseudogene. The CDR3 extends over 16 amino acids. Here the CDR3 reads CTSSQDLASTYNEQFF. Written as DNA, the CDR3 is TGCACCAGCAGCCAAGATCTAGCGAGTACCTACAATGAGCAGTTCTTC.

V usage is TRBV7-2 and J usage is TRBJ2-5; D is ambiguous. The CDR3 extends over 13 amino acids. Germline V gives CDR1 SGHTA, CDR2 FQGNSA. V lost 7 bases and J 1 base, leaving 10 bases between the germline ends. In nucleotides, the CDR3 is TGTGCCAGCACCAGACTGTTCCAAGAGACCCAGTACTTC. Its translation is CASTRLFQETQYF.

This clonotype was seen a handful of times. This chain uses TRBV7-8 with TRBJ1-2, with TRBD1 matching 7 bases. J lost 6 bases, V lost 5 bases, and 12 bases had no gene match. CDR3 length equals 15 residues. Germline V gene sequence: CDR1 SGHVS, CDR2 FQNEAQ. CDR3 protein: CASSMRQGARHGYTF. As DNA, the CDR3 is TGTGCCAGCAGCATGAGACAGGGTGCTAGGCATGGCTACACCTTC.

This clonotype has ten or more counts. V is TRBV20-1 and J is TRBJ1-5; 7 bases are a match to TRBD1. The V segment lost 0 bases and the J segment 3 bases; nucleotides outside the gene matches: 5. Germline CDR1 is DFQATT and CDR2 is SNEGSKA (reference sequence). This CDR3 is 15 amino acids long. The CDR3 here is CSARDPGTANQPQHF. The DNA for the CDR3 is TGCAGTGCTAGAGACCCCGGGACAGCCAATCAGCCCCAGCATTTT.